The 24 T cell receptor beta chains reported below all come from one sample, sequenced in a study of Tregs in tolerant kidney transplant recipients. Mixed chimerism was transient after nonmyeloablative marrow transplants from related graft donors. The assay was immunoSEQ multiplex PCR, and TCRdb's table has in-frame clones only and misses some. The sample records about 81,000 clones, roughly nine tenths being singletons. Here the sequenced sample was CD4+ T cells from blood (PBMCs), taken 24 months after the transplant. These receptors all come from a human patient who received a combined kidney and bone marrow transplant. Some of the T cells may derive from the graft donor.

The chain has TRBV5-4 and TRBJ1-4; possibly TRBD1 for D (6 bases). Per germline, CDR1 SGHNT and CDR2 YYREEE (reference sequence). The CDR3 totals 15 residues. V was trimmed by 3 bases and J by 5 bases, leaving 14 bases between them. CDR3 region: CASSSNRDRNEKLFF. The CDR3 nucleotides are TGTGCCAGCAGCTCAAACAGGGATCGGAATGAAAAACTGTTTTTT.

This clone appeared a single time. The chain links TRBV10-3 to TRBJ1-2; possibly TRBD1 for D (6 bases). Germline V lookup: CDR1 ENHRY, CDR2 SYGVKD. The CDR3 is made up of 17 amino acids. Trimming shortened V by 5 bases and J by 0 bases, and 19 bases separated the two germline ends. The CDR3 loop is CAISRFKAGAPNYGYTF. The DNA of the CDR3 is TGTGCCATCAGTAGATTTAAGGCAGGGGCCCCTAACTATGGCTACACCTTC.

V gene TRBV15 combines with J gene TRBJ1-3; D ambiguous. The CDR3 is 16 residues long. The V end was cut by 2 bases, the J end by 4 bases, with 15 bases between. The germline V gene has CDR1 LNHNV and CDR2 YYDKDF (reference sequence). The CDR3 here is CATSRTHPGGGNTIYF. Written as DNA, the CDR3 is TGTGCCACCAGCAGAACCCATCCGGGAGGAGGAAACACCATATATTTT.

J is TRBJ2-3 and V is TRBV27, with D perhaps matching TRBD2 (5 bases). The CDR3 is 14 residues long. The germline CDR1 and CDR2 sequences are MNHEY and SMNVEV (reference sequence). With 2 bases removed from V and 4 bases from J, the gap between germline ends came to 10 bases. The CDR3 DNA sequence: TGTGCCAGCAGTTTACGGTGGGAGCCAGATACGCAGTATTTT. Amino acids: CASSLRWEPDTQYF.

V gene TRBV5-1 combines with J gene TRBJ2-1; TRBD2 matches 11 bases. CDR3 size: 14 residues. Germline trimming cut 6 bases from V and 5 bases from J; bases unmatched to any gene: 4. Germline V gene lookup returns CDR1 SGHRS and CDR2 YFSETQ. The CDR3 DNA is TGCGCCAGCACCCCGGGACTAGCGGACAATGAGCAGTTCTTC. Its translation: CASTPGLADNEQFF.

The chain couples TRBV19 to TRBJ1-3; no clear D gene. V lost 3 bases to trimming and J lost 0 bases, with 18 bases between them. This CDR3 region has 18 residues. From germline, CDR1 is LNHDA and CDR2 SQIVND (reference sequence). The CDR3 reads CASSILQKTSNSGNTIYF. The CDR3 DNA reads TGTGCCAGTAGTATCCTCCAGAAAACAAGTAACTCTGGAAACACCATATATTTT.

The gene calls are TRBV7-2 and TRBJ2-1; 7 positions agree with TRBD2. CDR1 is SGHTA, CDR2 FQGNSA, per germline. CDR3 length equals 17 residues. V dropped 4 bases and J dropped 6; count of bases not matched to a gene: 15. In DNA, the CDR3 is TGTGCCAGCAGCTCGTCCCGGGACTACCCGAGCAGCAATGAGCAGTTCTTC. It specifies CASSSSRDYPSSNEQFF.

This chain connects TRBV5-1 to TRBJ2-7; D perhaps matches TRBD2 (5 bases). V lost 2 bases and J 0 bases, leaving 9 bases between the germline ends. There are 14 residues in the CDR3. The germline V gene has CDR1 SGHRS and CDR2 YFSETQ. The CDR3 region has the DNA TGCGCCAGCAGCTTAAACGCGGGCTCCTACGAGCAGTACTTC. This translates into CASSLNAGSYEQYF. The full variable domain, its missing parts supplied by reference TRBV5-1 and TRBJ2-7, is KAGVTQTPRYLIKTRGQQVTLSCSPISGHRSVSWYQQTPGQGLQFLFEYFSETQRNKGNFPGRFSGRQFSNSRSEMNVSTLELGDSALYLCASSLNAGSYEQYFGPGTRLTVT.

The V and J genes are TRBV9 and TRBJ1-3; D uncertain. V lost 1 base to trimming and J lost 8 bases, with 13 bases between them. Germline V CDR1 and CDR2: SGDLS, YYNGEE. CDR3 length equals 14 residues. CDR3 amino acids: CASSVNPRVDTIYF. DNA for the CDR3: TGTGCCAGCAGCGTAAACCCTCGCGTGGACACCATATATTTT.

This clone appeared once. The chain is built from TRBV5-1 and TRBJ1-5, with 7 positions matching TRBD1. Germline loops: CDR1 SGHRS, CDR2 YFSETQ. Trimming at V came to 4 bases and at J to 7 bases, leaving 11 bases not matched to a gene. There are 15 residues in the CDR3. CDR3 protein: CASSPEGGTGQPQHF. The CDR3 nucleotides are TGCGCCAGCAGCCCGGAAGGGGGCACCGGACAGCCCCAGCATTTT.

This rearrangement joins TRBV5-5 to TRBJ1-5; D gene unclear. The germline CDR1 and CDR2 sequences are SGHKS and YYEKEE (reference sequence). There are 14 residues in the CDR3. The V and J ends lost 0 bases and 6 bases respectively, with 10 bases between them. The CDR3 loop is CASSLGGMGQPQHF. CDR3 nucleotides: TGTGCCAGCAGCTTGGGAGGGATGGGTCAGCCCCAGCATTTT.

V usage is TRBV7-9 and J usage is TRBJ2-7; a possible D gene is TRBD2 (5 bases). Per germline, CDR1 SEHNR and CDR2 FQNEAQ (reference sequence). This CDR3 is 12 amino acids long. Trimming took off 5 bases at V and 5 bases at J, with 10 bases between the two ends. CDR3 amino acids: CASSRSLDEQYF. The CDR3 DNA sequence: TGTGCCAGCAGCCGCTCACTAGACGAGCAGTACTTC.

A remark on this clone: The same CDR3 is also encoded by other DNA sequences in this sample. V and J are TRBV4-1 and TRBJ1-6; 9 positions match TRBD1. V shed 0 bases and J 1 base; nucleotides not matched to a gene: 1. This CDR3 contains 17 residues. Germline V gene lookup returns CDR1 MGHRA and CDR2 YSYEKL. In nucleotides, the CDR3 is TGCGCCAGCAGCCAAGAACAGGGGGCTTCCTATAATTCACCCCTCCACTTT. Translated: CASSQEQGASYNSPLHF.

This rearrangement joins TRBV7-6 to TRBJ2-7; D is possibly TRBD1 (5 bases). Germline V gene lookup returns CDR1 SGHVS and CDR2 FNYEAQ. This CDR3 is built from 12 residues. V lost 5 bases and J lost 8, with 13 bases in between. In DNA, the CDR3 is TGTGCCAGCAGCGGACATAGTACCCAGCAGTACTTC. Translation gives CASSGHSTQQYF.

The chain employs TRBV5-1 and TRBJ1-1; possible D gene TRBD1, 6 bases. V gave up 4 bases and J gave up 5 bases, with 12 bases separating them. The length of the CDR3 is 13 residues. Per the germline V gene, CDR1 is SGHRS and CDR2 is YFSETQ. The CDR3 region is CASSTRGETEAFF. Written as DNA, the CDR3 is TGCGCCAGCAGCACCAGGGGAGAAACTGAAGCTTTCTTT.

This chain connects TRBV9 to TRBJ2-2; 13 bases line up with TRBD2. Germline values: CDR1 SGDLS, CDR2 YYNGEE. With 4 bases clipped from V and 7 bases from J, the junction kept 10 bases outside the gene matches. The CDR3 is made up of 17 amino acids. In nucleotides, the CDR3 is TGTGCCAGCAGCACCGGACTAGCGGGGGACCACGGCGGGGAGCTGTTTTTT. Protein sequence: CASSTGLAGDHGGELFF.

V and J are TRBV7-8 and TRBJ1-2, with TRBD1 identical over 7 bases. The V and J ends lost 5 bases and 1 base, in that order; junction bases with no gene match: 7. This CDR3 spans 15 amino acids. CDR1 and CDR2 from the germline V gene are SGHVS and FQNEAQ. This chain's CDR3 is CASSPYRGGNYGYTF. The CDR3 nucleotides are TGTGCCAGCAGCCCTTACAGGGGTGGTAACTATGGCTACACCTTC.

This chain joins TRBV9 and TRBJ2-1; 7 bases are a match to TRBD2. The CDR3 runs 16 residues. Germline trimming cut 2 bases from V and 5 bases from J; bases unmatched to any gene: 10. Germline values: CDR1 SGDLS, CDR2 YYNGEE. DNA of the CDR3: TGTGCCAGCAGCGTGCACCTAGCGGCCAATAACAATGAGCAGTTCTTC. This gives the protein CASSVHLAANNNEQFF.

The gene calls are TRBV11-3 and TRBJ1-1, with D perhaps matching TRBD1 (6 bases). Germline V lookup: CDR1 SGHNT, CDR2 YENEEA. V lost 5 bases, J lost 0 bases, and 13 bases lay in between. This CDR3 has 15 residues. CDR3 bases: TGTGCCAGCAGCATCACAGGGTTTATGAACACTGAAGCTTTCTTT. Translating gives CASSITGFMNTEAFF.

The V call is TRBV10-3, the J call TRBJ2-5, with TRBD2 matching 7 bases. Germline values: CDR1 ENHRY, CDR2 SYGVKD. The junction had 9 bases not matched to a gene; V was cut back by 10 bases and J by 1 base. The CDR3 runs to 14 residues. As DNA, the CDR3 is TGTGCCACCCAACGGGGGGTGGTCCAAGAGACCCAGTACTTC. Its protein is CATQRGVVQETQYF.

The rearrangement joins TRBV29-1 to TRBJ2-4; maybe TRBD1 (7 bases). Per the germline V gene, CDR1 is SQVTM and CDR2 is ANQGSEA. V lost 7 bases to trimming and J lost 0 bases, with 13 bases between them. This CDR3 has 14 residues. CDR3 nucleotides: TGCAGCGGGCGGGACAGAGTAGCCAAAAACATTCAGTACTTC. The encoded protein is CSGRDRVAKNIQYF.

The CDR3 nucleotides are TGTGCCAGCAGTTTCGTAGCGGGACCGCAGTTCTTC. It codes for CASSFVAGPQFF. This chain joins TRBV27 and TRBJ2-1, with 8 bases identical to TRBD2. V shed 3 bases and J 12 bases; nucleotides not matched to a gene: 4. This CDR3 has 12 residues. Looked up from germline, CDR1 is MNHEY and CDR2 is SMNVEV (reference sequence).

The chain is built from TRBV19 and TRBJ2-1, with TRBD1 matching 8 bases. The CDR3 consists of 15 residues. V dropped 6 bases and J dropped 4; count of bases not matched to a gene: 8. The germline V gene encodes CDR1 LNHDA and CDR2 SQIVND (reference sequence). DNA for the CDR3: TGTGCCAGTAGAAGTGGACAGGGCCGATACAATGAGCAGTTCTTC. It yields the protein CASRSGQGRYNEQFF.

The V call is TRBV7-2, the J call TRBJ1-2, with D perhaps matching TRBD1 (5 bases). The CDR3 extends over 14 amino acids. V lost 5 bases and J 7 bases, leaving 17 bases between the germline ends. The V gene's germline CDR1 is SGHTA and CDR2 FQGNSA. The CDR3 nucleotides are TGTGCCAGCAGCCAACTACAGGCCTATCTTGGCTACACCTTC. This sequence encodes CASSQLQAYLGYTF.